Below are 12 T cell receptor beta chains sequenced from a single sample in a study of OX40 agonist ivuxolimab in advanced cancers. Profiling relied on immunoSEQ multiplex PCR, and the TCRdb table lists in-frame clones only, not all of them. The table lists about 69,000 clones, 75% to 90% of them singletons. This specimen was CD4+ or CD8+ T cells sorted from blood, taken in a trial of the OX40 agonist ivuxolimab. Source of these receptors: an adult with an advanced solid tumor such as melanoma, head and neck, liver or kidney cancer.

This rearrangement joins TRBV9 to TRBJ1-2, with D perhaps TRBD1 (5 bases). Germline V gene data show CDR1 as SGDLS and CDR2 as YYNGEE. Trimming removed 0 bases from V and 8 bases from J, with 8 bases in between. The CDR3 loop spans 12 amino acids. The CDR3 reads CASSVGGRGYTF. The CDR3 region has the DNA TGTGCCAGCAGCGTAGGGGGCCGCGGCTACACCTTC.

In this sample, this clone is medium-sized. The chain couples TRBV6-1 to TRBJ1-3; TRBD1 matches 11 bases. The V gene's germline CDR1 is MNHNS and CDR2 SASEGT. The ends lost 6 bases at V and 2 bases at J; junction bases unmatched: 3. This CDR3 comprises 15 residues. CDR3 coding DNA: TGTGCCAGCAGGGTGGGACAGGGGGCTGGAAACACCATATATTTT. Protein product: CASRVGQGAGNTIYF.

The chain links TRBV7-2 to TRBJ2-7, with TRBD2 as a possible D gene (5 bases). The V gene's germline CDR1 is SGHTA and CDR2 FQGNSA. The ends were cut back, 1 base at V and 1 base at J, with 11 bases in the middle. The CDR3 is made up of 15 amino acids. This CDR3 reads CASSLDDGKSYEQYF. CDR3 sequence (DNA): TGTGCCAGCAGCTTAGACGACGGGAAATCCTACGAGCAGTACTTC.

The CDR3 sequence: CSAIGNEQFF. The CDR3 DNA follows: TGCAGTGCCATAGGGAATGAGCAGTTCTTC. This chain joins TRBV20-1 and TRBJ2-1; D is uncertain. V gave up 6 bases and J gave up 7 bases, with 7 bases separating them. The V gene's germline CDR1 is DFQATT and CDR2 SNEGSKA (reference sequence). This CDR3 has 10 amino acids.

This chain uses TRBV30 with TRBJ1-3; D not certain. CDR3 length: 12 amino acids. Germline values: CDR1 GTSNPN, CDR2 SVGIG (reference sequence). V was trimmed by 5 bases and J by 0 bases, leaving 5 bases between them. The DNA for the CDR3 is TGTGCCTGGGGAGACTCTGGAAACACCATATATTTT. Residues: CAWGDSGNTIYF.

This sequence joins TRBV5-1 and TRBJ2-5, with no clear D. V lost 0 bases to trimming and J lost 6 bases, with 6 bases between them. The CDR3 is 12 amino acids. CDR1 is SGHRS, CDR2 YFSETQ, per germline. This chain's CDR3 is CASSLASQTQYF. In nucleotides, the CDR3 is TGCGCCAGCAGCTTGGCCAGTCAGACCCAGTACTTC.

The DNA of the CDR3 is TGTGCCAGTAACATCGGGTTCACCGGGGAGCTGTTTTTT. Protein sequence: CASNIGFTGELFF. The genes are TRBV19 and TRBJ2-2; D not certain. Trimming took 7 bases from V and 4 from J, leaving 10 bases between them. The CDR3 covers 13 residues. In germline, CDR1 is LNHDA, CDR2 SQIVND (reference sequence).

The rearrangement joins TRBV30 to TRBJ2-1; D is possibly TRBD2 (6 bases). V was pared by 2 bases and J by 3 bases, with 8 bases between. CDR1 GTSNPN and CDR2 SVGIG come from the germline V gene (reference sequence). The CDR3 consists of 13 residues. This chain's CDR3 is CAWSSEGYNEQFF. The CDR3 DNA reads TGTGCCTGGAGTTCGGAGGGCTACAATGAGCAGTTCTTC.

The chain has TRBV27 and TRBJ2-3; TRBD2 aligns across 7 bases. Germline-derived CDR1 and CDR2 are MNHEY and SMNVEV (reference sequence). Trimming at V came to 8 bases and at J to 4 bases, leaving 9 bases not matched to a gene. The CDR3 contains 14 residues. The CDR3 bases are TGTGCCAGCCGCCCGACGAGCGGGGCAGATACGCAGTATTTT. Amino acids: CASRPTSGADTQYF.

The chain has TRBV2 and TRBJ1-1; no clear D gene. The CDR3 is made up of 13 amino acids. The germline V gene has CDR1 SNHLY and CDR2 FYNNEI. The V gene lost 4 bases and the J gene lost 1 base, with 7 bases spanning the gap. CDR3 sequence reads: CASSAQQNTEAFF. The DNA for the CDR3 is TGTGCCAGCAGTGCCCAACAGAACACTGAAGCTTTCTTT.

This clone showed up just a few times. The chain is built from TRBV2 and TRBJ1-1; 8 bases map to TRBD1. The CDR3 contains 18 residues. The germline V gene has CDR1 SNHLY and CDR2 FYNNEI. Unmatched junction bases numbered 13, after V lost 4 bases and J lost 0 bases. As DNA, the CDR3 is TGTGCCAGCAGTGTAAATAATCGCGGACAGGGATTGAACACTGAAGCTTTCTTT. This translates into CASSVNNRGQGLNTEAFF.

DNA of the CDR3: TGTGCCACTACGAAGGGGATCTCAGGCACAGATACGCAGTATTTT. As protein: CATTKGISGTDTQYF. The V gene is TRBV15, the J gene TRBJ2-3, with D possibly TRBD1 on 5 matching bases. V was shortened by 9 bases and J by 1 base, with 17 bases between the two germline ends. This CDR3 region has 15 residues. Germline loops: CDR1 LNHNV, CDR2 YYDKDF (reference sequence). The full variable domain, its missing parts supplied by reference TRBV15 and TRBJ2-3, is DAMVIQNPRYQVTQFGKPVTLSCSQTLNHNVMYWYQQKSSQAPKLLFHYYDKDFNNEADTPDNFQSRRPNTSFCFLDIRSPGLGDTAMYLCATTKGISGTDTQYFGPGTRLTVL.